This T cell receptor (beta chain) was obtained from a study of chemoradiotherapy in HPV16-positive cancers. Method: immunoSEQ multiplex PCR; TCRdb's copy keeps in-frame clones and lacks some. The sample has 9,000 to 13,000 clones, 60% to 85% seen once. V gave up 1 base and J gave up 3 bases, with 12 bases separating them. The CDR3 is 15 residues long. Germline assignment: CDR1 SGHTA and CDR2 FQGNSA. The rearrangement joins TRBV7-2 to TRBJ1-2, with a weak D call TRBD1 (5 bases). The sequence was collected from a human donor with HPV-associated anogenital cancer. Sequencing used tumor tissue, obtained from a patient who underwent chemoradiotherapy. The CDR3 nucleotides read TGTGCCAGCAGCTTAGTTCAGGGTGGGGACTATGGCTACACCTTC. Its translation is CASSLVQGGDYGYTF.